Each of the 12 T cell receptor beta chains below was sequenced from the same sample in a study of PD-1 blockade in classical Hodgkin lymphoma. Every patient had relapsed following autologous stem cell transplantation, and cohorts differed in brentuximab vedotin exposure. Clones were read by immunoSEQ multiplex PCR, and TCRdb kept only the in-frame ones, dropping some. The sample comprises over 45,000 clones, around 75% of which are singletons, and more than 13% rests with the top ten. The specimen comprised peripheral blood mononuclear cells (PBMCs), sampled before the second cycle of nivolumab. Receptors were obtained from a human donor with classical Hodgkin lymphoma.

The rearrangement uses TRBV6-5 and TRBJ1-4; D is unclear. The length of the CDR3 is 13 residues. V shed 0 bases and J shed 6 bases, with 5 bases lying between them. Germline CDR1 is MNHEY and CDR2 is SVGAGI. CDR3 in amino acids: CASSYSGDEKLFF. The CDR3 bases are TGTGCCAGCAGTTACTCCGGGGATGAAAAACTGTTTTTT.

This clone was observed once. The chain links TRBV7-2 to TRBJ2-7, with a weak D call TRBD1 (5 bases). The V and J ends lost 2 bases and 1 base respectively, with 18 bases between them. CDR1 and CDR2 (germline): SGHTA, FQGNSA. The CDR3 consists of 17 residues. The CDR3 here is CASSLRNSVGHSYEQYF. The DNA of the CDR3 is TGTGCCAGCAGCTTACGTAACTCCGTAGGACATTCCTACGAGCAGTACTTC.

The V call is TRBV6-1, the J call TRBJ2-7; a weak D match, TRBD2 (6 bases). The CDR3 is 14 amino acids. Trimming took off 5 bases at V and 3 bases at J, with 14 bases between the two ends. Germline V gene data show CDR1 as MNHNS and CDR2 as SASEGT. CDR3 nucleotides: TGTGCCAGCAGTTATTCGGAGGGCGTCTACGAGCAGTACTTC. This sequence encodes CASSYSEGVYEQYF.

The rearrangement links TRBV9 to TRBJ1-2, with a possible D match to TRBD1 (6 bases). Trimming pared 0 bases from V and 7 bases from J, leaving 10 bases between. CDR3 size: 13 residues. Germline V gives CDR1 SGDLS, CDR2 YYNGEE. The CDR3 is CASSVDTGRGYTF. The CDR3 bases are TGTGCCAGCAGCGTAGACACAGGGCGTGGCTACACCTTC. The variable domain in full, completed from reference TRBV9 and TRBJ1-2, reads DSGVTQTPKHLITATGQRVTLRCSPRSGDLSVYWYQQSLDQGLQFLIQYYNGEERAKGNILERFSAQQFPDLHSELNLSSLELGDSALYFCASSVDTGRGYTFGSGTRLTVV.

The chain carries TRBV29-1 and TRBJ1-4; tentatively, D is TRBD1 (6 bases). The CDR3 loop spans 14 amino acids. V lost 2 bases, J lost 10 bases, and 17 bases lay in between. Germline V gene data show CDR1 as SQVTM and CDR2 as ANQGSEA. The CDR3 nucleotides are TGCAGCGTTGAAATAGCGGACAGAAAAGGAAAACTGTTTTTT. Protein product: CSVEIADRKGKLFF.

V gene TRBV7-6 combines with J gene TRBJ1-5, with D possibly being TRBD1 (6 bases). This CDR3 has 15 residues. The V gene's germline CDR1 is SGHVS and CDR2 FNYEAQ. Deletions cut 2 bases from V and 6 bases from J, with 14 bases between. CDR3 region: CASSLSGTLGQPQHF. CDR3 nucleotides: TGTGCCAGCAGCTTATCCGGGACATTGGGTCAGCCCCAGCATTTT.

The gene calls are TRBV4-3 and TRBJ1-2; TRBD1 matches 7 bases. Losses at the gene ends were 0 bases for V and 3 bases for J; bases not matched to a gene: 1. Germline values: CDR1 LGHNA, CDR2 YSLEER. The CDR3 totals 14 residues. The CDR3 protein is CASSQDGQDYGYTF. CDR3 nucleotides: TGCGCCAGCAGCCAAGATGGACAGGACTATGGCTACACCTTC.

Details on this clone: The same CDR3 arises from other DNA sequences in this sample as well. The chain is built from TRBV19 and TRBJ1-1; no reliable D call. Germline V gene sequence: CDR1 LNHDA, CDR2 SQIVND (reference sequence). V lost 4 bases and J 1 base, leaving 7 bases between the germline ends. This CDR3 comprises 13 residues. The CDR3 sequence is CASSNRGNTEAFF. The CDR3 nucleotides read TGTGCCAGTAGTAACCGGGGGAACACTGAAGCTTTCTTT.

There are a few counts of this clone. The V gene is TRBV9, the J gene TRBJ1-5; the D gene is possibly TRBD1 (5 bases). The V and J ends lost 4 bases and 1 base respectively, with 15 bases between them. Germline assignment: CDR1 SGDLS and CDR2 YYNGEE. This CDR3 comprises 16 residues. The CDR3 spells CASSQDGGKSNQPQHF. The CDR3 DNA reads as TGTGCCAGCAGCCAGGACGGGGGGAAGAGCAATCAGCCCCAGCATTTT. Filled out from reference TRBV9 and TRBJ1-5, the complete variable domain reads DSGVTQTPKHLITATGQRVTLRCSPRSGDLSVYWYQQSLDQGLQFLIQYYNGEERAKGNILERFSAQQFPDLHSELNLSSLELGDSALYFCASSQDGGKSNQPQHFGDGTRLSIL.

This clone was recorded a few times. V gene TRBV6-1 combines with J gene TRBJ2-1; D remains unclear. The ends were cut back, 3 bases at V and 2 bases at J, with 11 bases in the middle. The germline CDR1 and CDR2 sequences are MNHNS and SASEGT. The CDR3 runs 15 residues. The CDR3 region is CASSDVAAAYNEQFF. CDR3 DNA sequence: TGTGCCAGCAGTGATGTAGCCGCCGCCTACAATGAGCAGTTCTTC.

This clone has a handful of counts. The V call is TRBV30, the J call TRBJ2-4; D ambiguous. The CDR3 runs to 13 residues. CDR1 and CDR2 from the germline V gene are GTSNPN and SVGIG (reference sequence). Trimming pared 0 bases from V and 9 bases from J, leaving 12 bases between. The CDR3 nucleotides are TGTGCCTGGAGTGTAGGGCCCGGCAGCATTCAGTACTTC. Translation: CAWSVGPGSIQYF.

V is TRBV7-2 and J is TRBJ2-7; 7 bases are shared with TRBD1. CDR1 is SGHTA, CDR2 FQGNSA, per germline. Unmatched junction bases numbered 12, after V lost 4 bases and J lost 6 bases. The CDR3 totals 15 residues. The CDR3 protein is CASSWTLGQQFEQYF. The CDR3 coding sequence is TGTGCCAGCAGCTGGACTCTGGGACAGCAATTCGAGCAGTACTTC.